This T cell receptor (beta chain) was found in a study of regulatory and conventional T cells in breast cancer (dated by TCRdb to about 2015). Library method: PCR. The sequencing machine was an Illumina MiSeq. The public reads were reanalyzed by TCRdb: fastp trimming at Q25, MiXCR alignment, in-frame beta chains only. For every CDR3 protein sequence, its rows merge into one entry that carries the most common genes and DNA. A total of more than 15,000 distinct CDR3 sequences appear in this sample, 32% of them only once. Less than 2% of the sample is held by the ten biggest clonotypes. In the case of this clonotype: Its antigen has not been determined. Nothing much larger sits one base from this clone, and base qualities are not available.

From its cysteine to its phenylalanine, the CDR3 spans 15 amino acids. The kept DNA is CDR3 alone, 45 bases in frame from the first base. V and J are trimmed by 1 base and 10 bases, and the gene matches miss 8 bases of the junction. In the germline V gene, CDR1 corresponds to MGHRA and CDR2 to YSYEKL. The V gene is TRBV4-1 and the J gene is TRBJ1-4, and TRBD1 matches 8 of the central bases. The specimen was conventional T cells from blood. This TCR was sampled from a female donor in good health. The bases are TGCGCCAGCAGCCAAGTTCAGGGGGCGGTCGGAAAACTGTTTTTT. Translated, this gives CASSQVQGAVGKLFF.